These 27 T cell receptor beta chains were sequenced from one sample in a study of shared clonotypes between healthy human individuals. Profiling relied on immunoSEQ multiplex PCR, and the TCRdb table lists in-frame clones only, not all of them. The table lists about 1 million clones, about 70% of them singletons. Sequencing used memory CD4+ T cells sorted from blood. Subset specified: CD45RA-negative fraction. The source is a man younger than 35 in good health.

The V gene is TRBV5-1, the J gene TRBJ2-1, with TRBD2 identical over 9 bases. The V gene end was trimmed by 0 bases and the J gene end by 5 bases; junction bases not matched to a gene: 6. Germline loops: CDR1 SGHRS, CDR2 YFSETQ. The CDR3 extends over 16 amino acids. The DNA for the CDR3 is TGCGCCAGCAGCTTGGGTGCTGGCGGGGGGGACAATGAGCAGTTCTTC. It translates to CASSLGAGGGDNEQFF.

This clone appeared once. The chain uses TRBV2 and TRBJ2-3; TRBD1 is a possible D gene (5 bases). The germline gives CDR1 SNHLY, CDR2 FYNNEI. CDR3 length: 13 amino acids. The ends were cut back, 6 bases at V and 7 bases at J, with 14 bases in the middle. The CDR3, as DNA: TGTGCCAGCAGAGGGCAGGGCCAGAATACGCAGTATTTT. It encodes CASRGQGQNTQYF.

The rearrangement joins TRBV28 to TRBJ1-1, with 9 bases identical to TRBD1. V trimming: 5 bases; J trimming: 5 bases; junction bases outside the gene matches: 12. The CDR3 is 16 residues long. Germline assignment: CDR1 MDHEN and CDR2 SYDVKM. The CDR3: CASSVTGTGIGTEAFF. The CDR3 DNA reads TGTGCCAGCAGTGTGACCGGGACAGGGATCGGGACTGAAGCTTTCTTT.

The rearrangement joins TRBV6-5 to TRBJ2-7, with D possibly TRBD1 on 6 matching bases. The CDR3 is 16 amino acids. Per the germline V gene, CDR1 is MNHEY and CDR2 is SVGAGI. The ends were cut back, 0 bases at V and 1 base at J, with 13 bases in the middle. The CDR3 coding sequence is TGTGCCAGCAGTTACTCGTACAGGGCCGGGTCCTACGAGCAGTACTTC. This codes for CASSYSYRAGSYEQYF.

DNA for the CDR3: TGTGCCAGCAGCCCCTTAGCGGGCACGACCCAGGCTGAGCAGTTCTTC. Encoded protein: CASSPLAGTTQAEQFF. This chain connects TRBV9 to TRBJ2-1; TRBD2 matches at 7 bases. With 4 bases clipped from V and 9 bases from J, the junction kept 16 bases outside the gene matches. The germline V gene encodes CDR1 SGDLS and CDR2 YYNGEE. CDR3 length equals 16 residues.

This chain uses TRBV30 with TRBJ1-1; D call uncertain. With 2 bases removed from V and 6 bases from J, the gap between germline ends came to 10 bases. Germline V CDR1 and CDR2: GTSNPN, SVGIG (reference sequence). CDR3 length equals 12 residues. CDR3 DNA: TGTGCCTGGAGTTCGACTCGGGCTGAAGCTTTCTTT. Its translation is CAWSSTRAEAFF.

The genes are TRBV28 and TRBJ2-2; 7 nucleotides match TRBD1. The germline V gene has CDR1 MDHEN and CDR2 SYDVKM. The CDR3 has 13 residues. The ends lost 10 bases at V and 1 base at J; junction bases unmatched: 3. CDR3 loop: CANQGENTGELFF. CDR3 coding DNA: TGTGCCAACCAGGGGGAGAACACCGGGGAGCTGTTTTTT.

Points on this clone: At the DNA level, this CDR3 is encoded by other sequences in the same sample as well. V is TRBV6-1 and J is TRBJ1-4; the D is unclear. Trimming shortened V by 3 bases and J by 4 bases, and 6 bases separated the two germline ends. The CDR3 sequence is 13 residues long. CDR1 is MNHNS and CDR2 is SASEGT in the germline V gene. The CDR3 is CASSERDNEKLFF. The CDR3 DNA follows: TGTGCCAGCAGTGAGCGGGATAATGAAAAACTGTTTTTT.

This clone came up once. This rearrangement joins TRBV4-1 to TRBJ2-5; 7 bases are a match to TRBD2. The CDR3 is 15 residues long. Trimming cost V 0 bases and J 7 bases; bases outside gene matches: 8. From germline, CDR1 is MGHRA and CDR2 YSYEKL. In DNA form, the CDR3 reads TGCGCCAGCAGCCAAGATAGGGCTAGCGGTGGGACCCAGTACTTC. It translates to CASSQDRASGGTQYF.

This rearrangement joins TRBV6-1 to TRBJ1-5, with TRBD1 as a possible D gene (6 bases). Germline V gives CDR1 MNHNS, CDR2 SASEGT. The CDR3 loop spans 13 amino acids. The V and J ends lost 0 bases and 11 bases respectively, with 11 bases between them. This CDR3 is CASSEALPGAQHF. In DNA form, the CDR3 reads TGTGCCAGCAGTGAAGCGTTACCAGGGGCCCAGCATTTT.

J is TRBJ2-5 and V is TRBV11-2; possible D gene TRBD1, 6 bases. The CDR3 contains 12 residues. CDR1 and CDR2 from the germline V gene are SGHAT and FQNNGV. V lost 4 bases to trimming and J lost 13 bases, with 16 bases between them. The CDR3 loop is CASSSGQSVSYF. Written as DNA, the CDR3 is TGTGCCAGCAGCTCCGGACAGTCCGTTTCGTACTTC.

The CDR3 DNA is TGTGCCAGCAGCTCTTTAATTGGTGAAGCTTTCTTT. This encodes CASSSLIGEAFF. The V gene is TRBV5-4, the J gene TRBJ1-1; D ambiguous. Per the germline V gene, CDR1 is SGHNT and CDR2 is YYREEE (reference sequence). The CDR3 covers 12 residues. V was pared by 3 bases and J by 7 bases, with 10 bases between. Variable domain in full (rest from reference TRBV5-4 and TRBJ1-1): ETGVTQSPTHLIKTRGQQVTLRCSSQSGHNTVSWYQQALGQGPQFIFQYYREEENGRGNFPPRFSGLQFPNYSSELNVNALELDDSALYLCASSSLIGEAFFGQGTRLTVV.

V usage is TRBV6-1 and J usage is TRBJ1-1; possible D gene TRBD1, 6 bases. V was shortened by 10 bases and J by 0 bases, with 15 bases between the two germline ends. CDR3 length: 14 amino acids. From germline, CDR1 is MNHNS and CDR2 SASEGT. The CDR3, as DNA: TGTGCCATAAAATGGGGGCCTATGAACACTGAAGCTTTCTTT. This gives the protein CAIKWGPMNTEAFF.

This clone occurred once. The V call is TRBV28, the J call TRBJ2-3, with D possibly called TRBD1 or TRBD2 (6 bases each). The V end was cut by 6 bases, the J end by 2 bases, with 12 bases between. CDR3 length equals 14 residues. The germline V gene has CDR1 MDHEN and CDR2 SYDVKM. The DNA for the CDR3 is TGTGCCAGCAGAGAAGGGGGGCTCACAGATACGCAGTATTTT. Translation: CASREGGLTDTQYF.

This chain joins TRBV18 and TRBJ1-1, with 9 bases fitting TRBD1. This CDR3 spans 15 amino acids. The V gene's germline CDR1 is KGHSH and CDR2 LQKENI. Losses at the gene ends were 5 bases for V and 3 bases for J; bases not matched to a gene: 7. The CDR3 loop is CASSVRTGEYTEAFF. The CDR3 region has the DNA TGTGCCAGCTCAGTAAGGACAGGGGAGTACACTGAAGCTTTCTTT.

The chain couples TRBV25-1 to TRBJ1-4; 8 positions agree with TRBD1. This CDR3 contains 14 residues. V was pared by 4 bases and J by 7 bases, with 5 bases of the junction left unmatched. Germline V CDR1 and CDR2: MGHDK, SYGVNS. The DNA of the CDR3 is TGTGCCAGCAGTGGGACAGGGCAAGGTGAAAAACTGTTTTTT. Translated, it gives CASSGTGQGEKLFF.

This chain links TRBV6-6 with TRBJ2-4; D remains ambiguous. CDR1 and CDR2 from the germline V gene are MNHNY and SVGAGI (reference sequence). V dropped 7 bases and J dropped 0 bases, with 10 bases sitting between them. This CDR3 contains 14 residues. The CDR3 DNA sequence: TGTGCCAGCAATTTTGGAAGAGCCAAAAACATTCAGTACTTC. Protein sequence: CASNFGRAKNIQYF.

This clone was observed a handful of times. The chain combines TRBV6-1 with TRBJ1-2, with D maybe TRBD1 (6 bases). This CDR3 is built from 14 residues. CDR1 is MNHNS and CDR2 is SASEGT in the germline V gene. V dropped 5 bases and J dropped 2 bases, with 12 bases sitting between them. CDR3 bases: TGTGCCAGCAGTATCCGGACAGTCAACTATGGCTACACCTTC. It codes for CASSIRTVNYGYTF.

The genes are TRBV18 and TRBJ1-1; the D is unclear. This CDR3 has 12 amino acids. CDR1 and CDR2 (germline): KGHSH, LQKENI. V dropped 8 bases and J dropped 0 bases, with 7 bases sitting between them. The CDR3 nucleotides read TGTGCCAGCGCGCTACTGAACACTGAAGCTTTCTTT. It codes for CASALLNTEAFF.

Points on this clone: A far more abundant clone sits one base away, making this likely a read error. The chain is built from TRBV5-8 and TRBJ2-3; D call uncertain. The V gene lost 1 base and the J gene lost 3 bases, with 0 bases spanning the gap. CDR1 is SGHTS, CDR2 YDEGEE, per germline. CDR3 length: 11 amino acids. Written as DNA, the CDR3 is TGTGCCAGCAGCTTGACAGATACGCAGTATTTT. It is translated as CASSLTDTQYF.

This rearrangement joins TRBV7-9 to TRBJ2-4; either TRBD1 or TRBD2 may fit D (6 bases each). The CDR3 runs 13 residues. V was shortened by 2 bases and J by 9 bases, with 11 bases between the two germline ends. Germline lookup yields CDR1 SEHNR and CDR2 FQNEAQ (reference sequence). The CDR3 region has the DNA TGTGCCAGCAGCTTACGCGGGACACCCATTCAGTACTTC. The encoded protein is CASSLRGTPIQYF.

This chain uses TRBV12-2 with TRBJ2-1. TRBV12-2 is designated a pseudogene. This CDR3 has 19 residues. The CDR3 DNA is TGTGCAAGTCGCTTAGATCCCCGAGGGGTGGGCCCGCCTCTGGATGAGCAGTTCTTC. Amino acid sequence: CASRLDPRGVGPPLDEQFF.

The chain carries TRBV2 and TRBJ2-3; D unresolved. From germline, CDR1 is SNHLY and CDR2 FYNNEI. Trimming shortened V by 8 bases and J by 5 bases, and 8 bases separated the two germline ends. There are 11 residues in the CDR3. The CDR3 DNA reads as TGTGCCAGCGGGTTAGGAGATACGCAGTATTTT. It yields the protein CASGLGDTQYF.

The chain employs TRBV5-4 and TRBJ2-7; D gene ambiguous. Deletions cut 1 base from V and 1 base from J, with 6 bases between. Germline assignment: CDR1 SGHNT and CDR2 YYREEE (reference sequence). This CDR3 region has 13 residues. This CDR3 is CASSLQESYEQYF. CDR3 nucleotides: TGTGCCAGCAGCTTGCAGGAATCCTACGAGCAGTACTTC.

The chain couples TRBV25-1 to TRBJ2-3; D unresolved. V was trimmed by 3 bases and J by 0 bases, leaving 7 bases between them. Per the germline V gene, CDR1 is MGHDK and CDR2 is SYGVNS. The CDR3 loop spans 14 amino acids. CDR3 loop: CASSDPISTDTQYF. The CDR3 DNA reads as TGTGCCAGCAGTGACCCCATAAGCACAGATACGCAGTATTTT.

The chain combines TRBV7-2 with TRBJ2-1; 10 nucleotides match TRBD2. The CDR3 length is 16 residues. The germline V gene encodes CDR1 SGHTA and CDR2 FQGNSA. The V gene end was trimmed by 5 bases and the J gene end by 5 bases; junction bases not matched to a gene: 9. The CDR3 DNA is TGTGCCAGCAGCCGCCGGCGGACTAGCGGTAACAATGAGCAGTTCTTC. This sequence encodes CASSRRRTSGNNEQFF.

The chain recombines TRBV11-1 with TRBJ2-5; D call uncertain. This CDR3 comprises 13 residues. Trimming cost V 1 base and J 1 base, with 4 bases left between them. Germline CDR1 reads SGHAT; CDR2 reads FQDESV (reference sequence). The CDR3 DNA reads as TGTGCCAGCAGCTTAGGACCCCAAGAGACCCAGTACTTC. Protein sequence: CASSLGPQETQYF. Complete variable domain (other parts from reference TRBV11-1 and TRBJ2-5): EAEVAQSPRYKITEKSQAVAFWCDPISGHATLYWYRQILGQGPELLVQFQDESVVDDSQLPKDRFSAERLKGVDSTLKIQPAELGDSAMYLCASSLGPQETQYFGPGTRLLVL.